The T cell receptor (beta chain) described here comes from a study of blood T cells in healthy people across ages (dated by TCRdb to about 2015). Background for the entire study: In model experiments, template switching captured about one uniquely barcoded TCR beta cDNA molecule for every two T cells. Using deep sequencing normalized with unique cDNA molecular identifiers, the study measured how TCR beta repertoire diversity changes with age. Donors were grouped into four age groups: young (average approximately 16 years), middle-aged (around 39), aged (about 60) and long-lived (about 89). To avoid experimental bias, donors of different ages were randomly spread across the sequencing lanes. Two additional independent replicas of 1 million unique cDNA reads from the same blood draw were analyzed for two donors (one aged 18 to 30 and one aged 80 or older).

Donors were approximately 42 systemically healthy Caucasian individuals from Russia aged roughly 6 to 90 years. Each donor gave 8 to 10 milliliters of peripheral blood, drawn into EDTA-treated Vacutainer tubes. Ficoll-Paque density-gradient centrifugation was used to isolate PBMCs, with at least 6.5 million per sample. Trizol reagent was used to extract total RNA from the PBMCs, yielding at least 5 micrograms per sample. Naive CD45RAhigh/CD27high T cell percentages were measured by flow cytometry on a PBMC aliquot from every donor. The library was prepared using 5' RACE. The instrument given in TCRdb is Illumina HiSeq 2500. The second PCR ran for roughly 7 to 12 cycles and used a J-beta primer mix along with a sample-barcoded 5' primer. Each TCR beta cDNA molecule received a unique molecular identifier from a template-switch 5' adaptor carrying 12 random nucleotides. Each sample yielded at least 3 million CDR3-containing paired-end reads. All of the RNA was converted into first-strand cDNA using the Mint cDNA synthesis kit, with a TRBC-specific oligonucleotide serving as the primer. After uracil-DNA glycosylase treatment, a first 18-cycle PCR used universal primers M1SS and BC2_uni_R on all cDNA. On the authors' methods: Each sample was normalized by randomly selecting 1 million high-quality reads, each carrying a distinct molecular identifier. Reads with shared molecular identifiers were discarded instead of being binned into consensus sequences. MiTCR, with a Q25 quality threshold and the strictest error-elimination algorithm, was used for CDR3 identification, clonotype clustering and error correction. A nonparametric unseen species model with Euler transformation was used to estimate a lower bound on total TCR beta diversity. TCRdb trimmed the raw reads at Q25, called clones with MiXCR and kept productive beta chains. Under each unique CDR3 protein, matching rows form one entry showing the most common genes and DNA. TCRdb's processing, not the study's, gives the V and J calls here. Here the sample has around 1,000,000 distinct CDR3 sequences; around two fifths occur a single time. Of the sample, under 15% falls within the top ten clones.

The study at large found these results: Compared with the aged group, the long-lived group had more naive CD4+ T cells, fewer expanded clones and increased TCR diversity, suggesting age selection. Estimates of total diversity based on one million sequenced T cells were considered lower bounds and underestimates. Bulk unsorted PBMC profiling prevented conclusive comparison of naive and antigen-experienced compartments. The percentage of naive T cells measured by flow cytometry correlated strongly with observed TCR beta diversity. Because donor CMV infection status was unknown, age-related changes in expanded clonotypes were potentially confounded. Observed TCR beta diversity per million T cells fell roughly linearly with age, and a significant reduction was already apparent by age around 39.

With regard to this clonotype: This clone's antigen is unknown. Base-call qualities are not available, and no considerably larger clone is one nucleotide away.

The CDR3 spans 15 residues, from the cysteine through the phenylalanine. CDR3 DNA only is kept here, 45 bases in frame from base 1. Germline trimming: 7 bases from V, 0 bases from J; junction bases outside gene matches: 6. The chain links TRBV12-3 or TRBV12-4 with TRBJ2-3, and 8 junctional nucleotides match TRBD2. This receptor was obtained from a man aged 18 to 35 in good health. The sequencing input was blood. The DNA is TGTGCCAGCACCTCGGGACTAGTCAGCACAGATACGCAGTATTTT. Its protein is CASTSGLVSTDTQYF.